This T cell receptor (beta chain) was documented in a study of cytomegalovirus exposure and HLA in healthy donors (dated by TCRdb to the late 2010s). Turning to the overall study: According to a later analysis, the 110 or so validation repertoires were produced on the same platform as the 700 or so repertoires of the first cohort. In addition to the first cohort of around 670 subjects, a separate validation cohort of approximately 110 different subjects was used. High-throughput TCR immunosequencing, statistical association of individual TCRs with disease status, and machine learning were combined to predict cytomegalovirus infection status. The study was designed to test whether signatures of past pathogen exposure could be identified by cataloging public T cell receptors.

Donors formed part of the validation cohort, which comprised some 120 subjects and was distinct from the first cohort of under 850 subjects. Libraries were made using the immunoSEQ multiplex PCR assay. In the source study's methods: To diagnose cytomegalovirus status from the catalog of TCR beta chain sequences, a statistical classification framework was built. TCRdb stores this immuneACCESS table with in-frame sequences only. Part of the clones is absent; in the studies checked, under half of the shortfall reflects unresolved V genes, and no reason is known for the rest. V and J calls and clone size come straight from that table; D and trimming were deduced from the DNA. The sample includes 200,000 to 300,000 clones, with about 86% observed a single time. Jointly, the top ten make up about 3% of the sample. Comment on this clone: Its antigen remains unidentified. No base-level quality is on record; no much larger clone is a single base apart.

Overall study results and their limits: Most TCR sequences were observed very rarely across donors, whereas some public TCRs were present in many individuals. A later analysis had no HLA typing for the validation cohort, so co-occurrence there was scored across all 120 repertoires. In vitro tests confirmed that a few of the cytomegalovirus-associated TCR beta chains recognize cytomegalovirus antigens. It was suggested by the authors that the approach could potentially be generalized to other disease states and immunological phenotypes. In the study, around 150 TCR beta chains were listed as associated with cytomegalovirus. In a later analysis, TCRs clustered in the first cohort were found to also tend to co-occur in the roughly 130 validation repertoires, with over 90% of cluster scores above 0. The classifier was reported to diagnose cytomegalovirus status with high specificity and sensitivity in both the original cohort and the validation cohort.

For this chain, trimming is 2 bases at the V end and 3 bases at the J end, and the number of junction bases without a gene match is 4. There are 14 amino acids in the CDR3, from cysteine to phenylalanine inclusive. The retained sequence is limited to the CDR3, 42 bases, with the frame set at the first base. In the germline V gene, CDR1 corresponds to LGHNA and CDR2 to YNFKEQ. The specimen was PBMCs. The chain is assembled from TRBV4-2 and TRBJ2-7, and 7 junctional nucleotides match TRBD2. The origin of this receptor is a man between 18 and 35 years old in good health and CMV-seronegative. The CDR3 in this case is CASSQSRDYYEQYF. The nucleotides read TGTGCCAGCAGCCAAAGCCGGGACTACTACGAGCAGTACTTC.